The rows below give T cell receptor beta chains drawn from one sample of a study of blood T cell repertoires in COVID-19. Libraries were prepared by immunoSEQ multiplex PCR; TCRdb keeps only in-frame clonotypes and omits some of them. The sample has around 180,000 clones; around 74% are singletons. Sequenced material: peripheral blood. The receptors derive from a woman older than 75 with acute or convalescent COVID-19. The CDR3 runs from the conserved cysteine through the conserved F or W. Fields, in order: J gene, V gene, D gene, clone size, CDR3 DNA, CDR3 protein. D genes are given only for firm matches. Only part of the rows carry a size: once, few, many, or a class if the clone is expanded.

>TRBJ1-2|TRBV28|-|few
TGTGCCAGCAGGCAGGGTTATCGGAGCTATGGCTACACCTTC
CASRQGYRSYGYTF
>TRBJ1-5|TRBV20-1|-|few
TGCAGTGCTAGTCGTGGCAGGGCTAGCAATCAGCCCCAGCATTTT
CSASRGRASNQPQHF
>TRBJ2-4|TRBV28|-|-
TGTGCCAGCAGTTTCTCCGGGGGAAACATTCAGTACTTC
CASSFSGGNIQYF
>TRBJ2-7|TRBV28|TRBD1|-
TGTGCCAGCAGTTTATCAGGGACAGGGGGCGCCTACGAGCAGTACTTC
CASSLSGTGGAYEQYF
>TRBJ2-3|TRBV11-3|-|-
TGTGCCAGCAGCTTATCCCGGACAGATACGCAGTATTTT
CASSLSRTDTQYF
>TRBJ1-1|TRBV27|TRBD1|-
TGTGCCAGCAGCGGACAGGCGAGGATCACTGAAGCTTTCTTT
CASSGQARITEAFF
>TRBJ2-7|TRBV19|TRBD2|-
TGTGCCAGTAGCGCCGGGACTAGCCCCCACGAGCAGTACTTC
CASSAGTSPHEQYF
>TRBJ2-5|TRBV11-2|TRBD2|-
TGTGCCAGCAGCTCGACTAGCGGGAGACAAGAGACCCAGTACTTC
CASSSTSGRQETQYF
>TRBJ1-2|TRBV6-1|TRBD1|-
TGTGCCAGCAGTGAACTCGGACAGGGGAACTATGGCTACACCTTC
CASSELGQGNYGYTF
>TRBJ1-5|TRBV27|-|few
TGTGCCAGCAGTTTAAACCCGACAGGTAGCAATCAGCCCCAGCATTTT
CASSLNPTGSNQPQHF
>TRBJ2-3|TRBV5-6|-|-
TGTGCCAGCAGCTTTCGGGGTAGCGGCACAGATACGCAGTATTTT
CASSFRGSGTDTQYF
>TRBJ2-1|TRBV4-1|-|few
TGCGCCAGCAGCCAAGGTCGCGTGGGGCTCGATGAGCAGTTCTTC
CASSQGRVGLDEQFF
>TRBJ2-1|TRBV11-2|TRBD2|-
TGTGCCAGCAGCTCGACTAGCGGGAGCTTCGGTGAGCAGTTCTTC
CASSSTSGSFGEQFF
>TRBJ2-7|TRBV5-1|TRBD1|-
TGCGCCAGCAGCTATTGGACAGGCTCCCGGGAGCAGTACTTC
CASSYWTGSREQYF
>TRBJ2-6|TRBV27|TRBD1|-
TGTGCCAGCACCTCTCTTGGACAGGGGATATCTGGGGCCAACGTCCTGACTTTC
CASTSLGQGISGANVLTF
>TRBJ2-4|TRBV9|-|-
TGTGCCAGCAGCGGGGCCGGATCCAAAAACATTCAGTACTTC
CASSGAGSKNIQYF
>TRBJ2-1|TRBV4-3|TRBD2|-
TGCGCCAGCAGCCAAGATGGCGGGACTAGCGGGAGGAGTGAGCAGTTCTTC
CASSQDGGTSGRSEQFF
>TRBJ2-5|TRBV9|TRBD2|once
TGTGCCAGCAGCGTAGTAGCGGGGGGGGAGACCCAGTACTTC
CASSVVAGGETQYF
>TRBJ2-7|TRBV2|-|-
TGTGCCAGTTTAGCCTCCTACGAGCAGTACTTC
CASLASYEQYF
>TRBJ1-5|TRBV20-1|-|-
TGCAGTGCTAGTATCGGGGATTATCGGGGCAATCAGCCCCAGCATTTT
CSASIGDYRGNQPQHF
>TRBJ1-2|TRBV5-1|-|-
TGCGCCAGCAGCGTGGACGCCGGGGGTAACTATGGCTACACCTTC
CASSVDAGGNYGYTF
>TRBJ2-5|TRBV29-1|-|-
TGCAGCGTTGAACCGCGGCAGCAAGAGACCCAGTACTTC
CSVEPRQQETQYF
>TRBJ2-3|TRBV5-4|TRBD2|-
TGTGCCAGCAGCCAAGCCGGACTAGCGGGAGTTACAGATACGCAGTATTTT
CASSQAGLAGVTDTQYF
>TRBJ1-4|TRBV19|-|few
TGTGCCACCCGACGGGATGAGGAAAAACTGTTTTTT
CATRRDEEKLFF
>TRBJ1-2|TRBV6-2/TRBV6-3|-|-
TGTGCCAGCAGTCGCGGACACATCTCGAGCTATGGCTACACCTTC
CASSRGHISSYGYTF
>TRBJ2-5|TRBV7-3|TRBD1|-
TGTGCCAGCAGCGCCTACAGGGGTGCGGAGACCCAGTACTTC
CASSAYRGAETQYF
>TRBJ1-5|TRBV3-1/TRBV3-2|TRBD1|once
TGTGCCAGCAGCCTTTATCTACAGGGGGAGCCCCAGCATTTT
CASSLYLQGEPQHF
>TRBJ2-3|TRBV3-1/TRBV3-2|-|-
TGTGCCAGCAGCCATCGAGGCTACACAGATACGCAGTATTTT
CASSHRGYTDTQYF
>TRBJ1-5|TRBV10-3|TRBD1|-
TGTGCCATCAGTGAGTTTCAGGGACAGCGCAATCAGCCCCAGCATTTT
CAISEFQGQRNQPQHF
>TRBJ2-7|TRBV7-2|TRBD2|-
TGTGCCAGCAGCTCGATTACTAGCGGGAGGATCTACGAGCAGTACTTC
CASSSITSGRIYEQYF
>TRBJ2-1|TRBV7-3|-|once
TGTGCCAGCAGCTTACCGGGACTCTACAATGAGCAGTTCTTC
CASSLPGLYNEQFF
>TRBJ1-5|TRBV30|-|-
TGTGCCTGGAGGCTCTCAGGCAATCAGCCCCAGCATTTT
CAWRLSGNQPQHF
>TRBJ2-5|TRBV5-1|TRBD2|-
TGCGCCAGCAGCTTGATTCTAGCGGGGGGCCAAGAGACCCAGTACTTC
CASSLILAGGQETQYF
>TRBJ2-4|TRBV2|TRBD1|-
TGTGCCAGCAGAAAACAGGGGGCGCCCAAAAACATTCAGTACTTC
CASRKQGAPKNIQYF
>TRBJ2-5|TRBV30|TRBD2|many
TGTGCCTGGAGTGTCGGGGGACTAGCGGGCCGGGAGACCCAGTACTTC
CAWSVGGLAGRETQYF
>TRBJ2-3|TRBV7-9|-|once
TGTGCCAGCGGAGGTGTACCAGATACGCAGTATTTT
CASGGVPDTQYF
>TRBJ2-2|TRBV19|-|-
TGTGCCAGTAGGATGACAGCCTTGGACACCGGGGAGCTGTTTTTT
CASRMTALDTGELFF
>TRBJ1-2|TRBV7-2|-|-
TGTGCCAGCAGCTTGCACCCCTCGGACTATGGCTACACCTTC
CASSLHPSDYGYTF
>TRBJ2-7|TRBV7-9|-|-
TGTGCCAGCAGCCCGGGGGTCGGGGCCGCCGCCTACGAGCAGTACTTC
CASSPGVGAAAYEQYF
>TRBJ2-5|TRBV4-3|-|-
TGCGCCAGCAGCCAATGGAGGGGGCTAGTAGAGACCCAGTACTTC
CASSQWRGLVETQYF
>TRBJ2-7|TRBV18|TRBD1|-
TGTGCCAGCTCACCCGGGACAGGTCGAGTCTACGAGCAGTACTTC
CASSPGTGRVYEQYF
>TRBJ2-7|TRBV19|-|-
TGTGCCAGTAGTCCCATATGGGGGCTGAACTCCTACGAGCAGTACTTC
CASSPIWGLNSYEQYF
>TRBJ1-3|TRBV9|-|-
TGTGCCAGCAGCGTCGAAACTTCTGGAAACACCATATATTTT
CASSVETSGNTIYF
>TRBJ1-5|TRBV5-1|TRBD1|few
TGCGCCAGCAGCGTCGGGACAGGGCTCTTTCAGCCCCAGCATTTT
CASSVGTGLFQPQHF
>TRBJ2-1|TRBV2|TRBD2|-
TGTGCCAGCAGTGAAGGGGCTAGCGGGATGTATGAGCAGTTCTTC
CASSEGASGMYEQFF
>TRBJ2-2|TRBV28|TRBD2|-
TGTGCCAGCAGTTCTCCGGGAGGTGGCACCGGGGAGCTGTTTTTT
CASSSPGGGTGELFF
>TRBJ2-7|TRBV3-1/TRBV3-2|-|-
TGTGCCAGCAGCCAAAAGGGGGTGGAGACGGAGTACTTC
CASSQKGVETEYF
>TRBJ1-6|TRBV29-1|-|-
TGCAGCGTGAGGCCCGGGGGAGATAATTCACCCCTCCACTTT
CSVRPGGDNSPLHF
>TRBJ1-5|TRBV7-3|-|-
TGTGCCAGCAGCTTATTACCCCAGGGTTACCCTAGCAATCAGCCCCAGCATTTT
CASSLLPQGYPSNQPQHF
>TRBJ1-5|TRBV28|TRBD1|-
TGTGCCAGCAGTCACACACCTCAGGGGGCGCCCAATCAGCCCCAGCATTTT
CASSHTPQGAPNQPQHF
>TRBJ2-7|TRBV28|TRBD1|-
TGTGCCAGCAGTTTAGGTCATGCAGGGGGTGGCGGCGAGCAGTACTTC
CASSLGHAGGGGEQYF
>TRBJ2-3|TRBV7-8|-|-
TGTGCCAGCAGCTTAGCGGAGGTAGCGGACTTCTTCCACCGGGGCACAGATACGCAGTATTTT
CASSLAEVADFFHRGTDTQYF
>TRBJ1-2|TRBV30|-|-
TGTGCCTGGAAAGTGGGACTGTCGAACTCTGGCTACACCTTC
CAWKVGLSNSGYTF
>TRBJ2-7|TRBV11-2|-|-
TGTGCCAGCAGCGACCCAGCTGACAGCCACTACGAGCAGTACTTC
CASSDPADSHYEQYF
>TRBJ2-1|TRBV5-1|-|-
TGCGCCAGCAGCAGTCGGGACACTATTTACAATGAGCAGTTCTTC
CASSSRDTIYNEQFF